A selection of T cell receptor beta chains follows, all from one sample in a study of beta chain features in type 1 diabetes. Method: immunoSEQ multiplex PCR; TCRdb's copy keeps in-frame clones and lacks some. The table shows a few hundred thousand clones, with around a tenth occurring only once. Sequencing was performed on central memory CD4+ T cells from blood. All receptors derive from a man between 25 and 39 years old with type 1 diabetes. CDR3s include the opening cysteine and the closing phenylalanine or tryptophan. D genes are given only for firm matches. Expanded clones are given a class, and other clones once, few, many or no size at all.

D gene: NA
V gene: TRBV19
clone size: NA
J gene: TRBJ2-3
CDR3 protein: CASSKVPGSSPATDTQYF
CDR3 DNA: TGTGCCAGTAGCAAAGTCCCTGGTTCGAGTCCCGCCACAGATACGCAGTATTTT

D gene: NA
V gene: TRBV19
clone size: NA
J gene: TRBJ1-1
CDR3 protein: CASSIEGDTEAFF
CDR3 DNA: TGTGCCAGTAGTATAGAGGGAGACACTGAAGCTTTCTTT

D gene: NA
V gene: TRBV19
clone size: few
J gene: TRBJ1-1
CDR3 protein: CASSISVTEAFF
CDR3 DNA: TGTGCCAGTAGTATATCAGTTACTGAAGCTTTCTTT

D gene: TRBD2
V gene: TRBV5-4
clone size: NA
J gene: TRBJ2-4
CDR3 protein: CASSQTSGSVNIQYF
CDR3 DNA: TGTGCCAGCAGTCAGACTAGCGGGAGTGTAAACATTCAGTACTTC

D gene: NA
V gene: TRBV28
clone size: NA
J gene: TRBJ2-1
CDR3 protein: CASRTGGTRNNEQFF
CDR3 DNA: TGTGCCAGCAGGACAGGGGGGACTAGGAACAATGAGCAGTTCTTC

D gene: NA
V gene: TRBV7-9
clone size: NA
J gene: TRBJ1-2
CDR3 protein: CASSLDRDGYTF
CDR3 DNA: TGTGCCAGCAGCTTAGACAGAGATGGCTACACCTTC

D gene: NA
V gene: TRBV28
clone size: few
J gene: TRBJ1-1
CDR3 protein: CASRTSAGGNTEAFF
CDR3 DNA: TGTGCCAGCAGAACCTCAGCGGGCGGGAACACTGAAGCTTTCTTT

D gene: NA
V gene: TRBV28
clone size: NA
J gene: TRBJ1-2
CDR3 protein: CASSGTGDNYGYTF
CDR3 DNA: TGTGCCAGCAGTGGTACAGGCGATAACTATGGCTACACCTTC

D gene: NA
V gene: TRBV11-2
clone size: NA
J gene: TRBJ2-5
CDR3 protein: CASNRLGQGGETQYF
CDR3 DNA: TGTGCCAGCAACCGGCTTGGGCAGGGGGGAGAGACCCAGTACTTC

D gene: NA
V gene: TRBV7-8
clone size: NA
J gene: TRBJ2-2
CDR3 protein: CASSLGLVDKVWISGELFF
CDR3 DNA: TGTGCCAGCAGCTTAGGTCTCGTGGACAAAGTGTGGATTTCTGGGGAGCTGTTTTTT

D gene: NA
V gene: TRBV28
clone size: few
J gene: TRBJ1-1
CDR3 protein: CASSLGFRGAFF
CDR3 DNA: TGTGCCAGCAGTTTAGGGTTTCGGGGAGCTTTCTTT

D gene: NA
V gene: TRBV4-2
clone size: few
J gene: TRBJ2-3
CDR3 protein: CASSQDPASTDTQYF
CDR3 DNA: TGTGCCAGCAGCCAAGATCCGGCTAGCACAGATACGCAGTATTTT

D gene: NA
V gene: TRBV27
clone size: NA
J gene: TRBJ1-1
CDR3 protein: CASSLSISVRAFF
CDR3 DNA: TGTGCCAGCAGTTTATCGATATCGGTGAGAGCTTTCTTT

D gene: NA
V gene: TRBV7-3
clone size: NA
J gene: TRBJ1-2
CDR3 protein: CASSPGTGGHGYTF
CDR3 DNA: TGTGCCAGCAGCCCCGGGACCGGGGGCCATGGCTACACCTTC

D gene: TRBD1
V gene: TRBV14
clone size: few
J gene: TRBJ1-2
CDR3 protein: CASSPGQGLRVYGYTF
CDR3 DNA: TGTGCCAGCAGCCCGGGACAGGGTCTTCGTGTCTATGGCTACACCTTC

D gene: NA
V gene: TRBV6-1
clone size: few
J gene: TRBJ1-3
CDR3 protein: CASSLDSASGNTIYF
CDR3 DNA: TGTGCCAGCAGTCTAGACAGTGCCTCGGGAAACACCATATATTTT

D gene: TRBD1
V gene: TRBV7-2
clone size: NA
J gene: TRBJ2-7
CDR3 protein: CASSLGQGAYEQYF
CDR3 DNA: TGTGCCAGCAGCTTGGGACAGGGGGCCTACGAGCAGTACTTC

D gene: NA
V gene: TRBV20-1
clone size: NA
J gene: TRBJ1-1
CDR3 protein: CSQDANTEAFF
CDR3 DNA: TGCAGTCAGGACGCGAACACTGAAGCTTTCTTT

D gene: TRBD2
V gene: TRBV6-5
clone size: NA
J gene: TRBJ2-7
CDR3 protein: CASRSTGGGYEQYF
CDR3 DNA: TGTGCCAGCAGATCCACGGGAGGGGGCTACGAGCAGTACTTC

D gene: NA
V gene: TRBV18
clone size: few
J gene: TRBJ1-1
CDR3 protein: CASSQDKNTEAFF
CDR3 DNA: TGTGCCAGCTCACAGGACAAGAACACTGAAGCTTTCTTT

D gene: TRBD1
V gene: TRBV2
clone size: few
J gene: TRBJ2-5
CDR3 protein: CASTTGAGETQYF
CDR3 DNA: TGTGCCAGCACGACAGGGGCGGGAGAGACCCAGTACTTC

D gene: NA
V gene: TRBV11-2
clone size: few
J gene: TRBJ2-7
CDR3 protein: CASSFLTADRQSSYEQYF
CDR3 DNA: TGTGCCAGCAGCTTTCTTACGGCGGACCGGCAGAGCTCCTACGAGCAGTACTTC

D gene: NA
V gene: TRBV6-5
clone size: NA
J gene: TRBJ2-1
CDR3 protein: CASSYSMFSEQFF
CDR3 DNA: TGTGCCAGCAGTTACTCGATGTTTAGTGAGCAGTTCTTC

D gene: TRBD1
V gene: TRBV30
clone size: NA
J gene: TRBJ1-5
CDR3 protein: CAWAGTENQPQHF
CDR3 DNA: TGTGCCTGGGCCGGGACAGAGAATCAGCCCCAGCATTTT

D gene: TRBD1
V gene: TRBV7-2
clone size: few
J gene: TRBJ2-2
CDR3 protein: CASSSRTGANTGELFF
CDR3 DNA: TGTGCCAGCAGCTCGCGGACAGGGGCGAACACCGGGGAGCTGTTTTTT

D gene: NA
V gene: TRBV29-1
clone size: few
J gene: TRBJ1-5
CDR3 protein: CSVRSGVSNQPQHF
CDR3 DNA: TGCAGCGTCCGGTCCGGGGTCAGCAATCAGCCCCAGCATTTT

D gene: TRBD1
V gene: TRBV29-1
clone size: NA
J gene: TRBJ2-2
CDR3 protein: CSVRGQGATGELFF
CDR3 DNA: TGCAGCGTTCGTGGACAGGGGGCTACCGGGGAGCTGTTTTTT

D gene: TRBD1
V gene: TRBV28
clone size: few
J gene: TRBJ1-2
CDR3 protein: CASSLGQGAKYGYTF
CDR3 DNA: TGTGCCAGCAGTTTAGGACAGGGGGCTAAGTATGGCTACACCTTC

D gene: TRBD1
V gene: TRBV7-9
clone size: few
J gene: TRBJ2-7
CDR3 protein: CASSPPGQGASYEQYF
CDR3 DNA: TGTGCCAGCAGTCCTCCGGGACAGGGAGCCTCCTACGAGCAGTACTTC

D gene: TRBD1
V gene: TRBV15
clone size: few
J gene: TRBJ2-1
CDR3 protein: CATSRDRGTSSYNEQFF
CDR3 DNA: TGTGCCACCAGCAGGGACAGGGGGACCAGCTCCTACAATGAGCAGTTCTTC

D gene: NA
V gene: TRBV18
clone size: NA
J gene: TRBJ2-3
CDR3 protein: CASSNTDTQYF
CDR3 DNA: TGTGCCAGTTCCAACACAGATACGCAGTATTTT

D gene: NA
V gene: TRBV28
clone size: few
J gene: TRBJ1-5
CDR3 protein: CASSVRDKLTYQPQHF
CDR3 DNA: TGTGCCAGCAGTGTCCGAGACAAGCTGACCTATCAGCCCCAGCATTTT

D gene: NA
V gene: TRBV7-9
clone size: few
J gene: TRBJ1-1
CDR3 protein: CASSLGQGNMNTEAFF
CDR3 DNA: TGTGCCAGCAGCTTAGGGCAGGGGAATATGAACACTGAAGCTTTCTTT

D gene: NA
V gene: TRBV6-1
clone size: few
J gene: TRBJ1-5
CDR3 protein: CASSEAGGGGNQPQHF
CDR3 DNA: TGTGCCAGCAGTGAAGCGGGGGGCGGTGGCAATCAGCCCCAGCATTTT

D gene: TRBD2
V gene: TRBV29-1
clone size: NA
J gene: TRBJ2-1
CDR3 protein: CSVGRLADNEQFF
CDR3 DNA: TGCAGCGTCGGACGACTAGCAGACAATGAGCAGTTCTTC

D gene: NA
V gene: TRBV7-8
clone size: many
J gene: TRBJ2-7
CDR3 protein: CASSYRRTASYEQYF
CDR3 DNA: TGTGCCAGCAGCTACCGGAGGACGGCCTCCTACGAGCAGTACTTC

D gene: NA
V gene: TRBV28
clone size: few
J gene: TRBJ1-5
CDR3 protein: CASSPSPGPPHQPQHF
CDR3 DNA: TGTGCCAGCAGTCCAAGCCCGGGACCCCCCCATCAGCCCCAGCATTTT

D gene: NA
V gene: TRBV18
clone size: few
J gene: TRBJ2-5
CDR3 protein: CASSPTIQETQYF
CDR3 DNA: TGTGCCAGCTCACCAACCATTCAAGAGACCCAGTACTTC

D gene: TRBD2
V gene: TRBV4-3
clone size: few
J gene: TRBJ2-2
CDR3 protein: CASSPRTSGISNTGELFF
CDR3 DNA: TGCGCCAGCAGCCCCCGGACTAGCGGAATCTCGAACACCGGGGAGCTGTTTTTT

D gene: TRBD1
V gene: TRBV25-1
clone size: few
J gene: TRBJ2-2
CDR3 protein: CASSETGGTGELFF
CDR3 DNA: TGTGCCAGCAGTGAAACAGGGGGAACCGGGGAGCTGTTTTTT

D gene: NA
V gene: TRBV30
clone size: NA
J gene: TRBJ2-3
CDR3 protein: CAWSDGTTDTQYF
CDR3 DNA: TGTGCCTGGAGTGATGGAACCACAGATACGCAGTATTTT

D gene: NA
V gene: TRBV6-5
clone size: few
J gene: TRBJ2-7
CDR3 protein: CASSFNTNNYEQYF
CDR3 DNA: TGTGCCAGCAGTTTCAACACTAATAACTACGAGCAGTACTTC

D gene: NA
V gene: TRBV18
clone size: NA
J gene: TRBJ2-1
CDR3 protein: CASSPGLRDEQFF
CDR3 DNA: TGTGCCAGTTCCCCCGGGCTAAGGGATGAGCAGTTCTTC

D gene: TRBD2
V gene: TRBV19
clone size: few
J gene: TRBJ2-2
CDR3 protein: CASRTSGGNTGELFF
CDR3 DNA: TGTGCCAGTAGAACGAGCGGGGGGAACACCGGGGAGCTGTTTTTT

D gene: TRBD2
V gene: TRBV9
clone size: NA
J gene: TRBJ2-7
CDR3 protein: CASSVGIGLAGTSYEQYF
CDR3 DNA: TGTGCCAGCAGCGTAGGAATAGGCCTAGCGGGAACCTCCTACGAGCAGTACTTC

D gene: NA
V gene: TRBV7-2
clone size: NA
J gene: TRBJ2-1
CDR3 protein: CASSPDYTSYNEQFF
CDR3 DNA: TGTGCCAGCAGCCCGGACTACACCTCTTACAATGAGCAGTTCTTC

D gene: NA
V gene: TRBV6-6
clone size: few
J gene: TRBJ2-1
CDR3 protein: CASSQNSGGYNEQFF
CDR3 DNA: TGTGCCAGCAGTCAGAACTCCGGGGGATACAATGAGCAGTTCTTC

D gene: TRBD1
V gene: TRBV10-3
clone size: few
J gene: TRBJ2-3
CDR3 protein: CASSSQGASTDTQYF
CDR3 DNA: TGTGCCAGCAGCAGCCAGGGGGCGAGCACAGATACGCAGTATTTT

D gene: TRBD1
V gene: TRBV7-9
clone size: NA
J gene: TRBJ1-5
CDR3 protein: CASSPKGGLGGNQPQHF
CDR3 DNA: TGTGCCAGCAGCCCGAAAGGGGGCCTCGGCGGCAATCAGCCCCAGCATTTT

D gene: NA
V gene: TRBV7-7
clone size: few
J gene: TRBJ2-7
CDR3 protein: CASSSYLWREQYF
CDR3 DNA: TGTGCCAGCAGCTCTTATCTATGGAGAGAGCAGTACTTC

D gene: TRBD1
V gene: TRBV5-8
clone size: few
J gene: TRBJ1-5
CDR3 protein: CASSPGTGVQPQHF
CDR3 DNA: TGTGCCAGCAGCCCCGGGACAGGGGTCCAGCCCCAGCATTTT

D gene: NA
V gene: TRBV6-1
clone size: NA
J gene: TRBJ1-1
CDR3 protein: CASSGFGGLMNTEAFF
CDR3 DNA: TGTGCCAGCAGTGGGTTCGGCGGACTCATGAACACTGAAGCTTTCTTT

D gene: NA
V gene: TRBV11-2
clone size: NA
J gene: TRBJ2-7
CDR3 protein: CASSPFGQGMDEQYF
CDR3 DNA: TGTGCCAGCAGCCCCTTTGGTCAGGGCATGGACGAGCAGTACTTC

D gene: TRBD2
V gene: TRBV23-1
clone size: NA
J gene: TRBJ2-5
CDR3 protein: CASSPRGLAGLKETQYF
CDR3 DNA: TGCGCCAGCAGTCCCCGAGGACTAGCGGGGTTAAAAGAGACCCAGTACTTC

D gene: NA
V gene: TRBV7-6
clone size: NA
J gene: TRBJ2-7
CDR3 protein: CASIPRPDSTYEQYF
CDR3 DNA: TGTGCCAGCATCCCCCGCCCGGACAGTACCTACGAGCAGTACTTC

D gene: NA
V gene: TRBV18
clone size: many
J gene: TRBJ1-1
CDR3 protein: CASSPGPSEAFF
CDR3 DNA: TGTGCCAGCTCACCGGGACCTTCTGAAGCTTTCTTT

D gene: NA
V gene: TRBV7-2
clone size: few
J gene: TRBJ1-3
CDR3 protein: CASSLGRTNTIYF
CDR3 DNA: TGTGCCAGCAGCTTAGGAAGGACCAACACCATATATTTT

D gene: TRBD1
V gene: TRBV4-1
clone size: few
J gene: TRBJ1-3
CDR3 protein: CASSHVGTGTVSGNTIYF
CDR3 DNA: TGCGCCAGCAGCCATGTTGGGACAGGTACAGTGTCTGGAAACACCATATATTTT

D gene: TRBD1
V gene: TRBV27
clone size: few
J gene: TRBJ1-5
CDR3 protein: CATSDRDDQPQHF
CDR3 DNA: TGTGCCACCAGTGACAGGGATGATCAGCCCCAGCATTTT